These 10 T cell receptor beta chains came from one sample sequenced in a study of OX40 agonist ivuxolimab in advanced cancers. Repertoires were generated with immunoSEQ multiplex PCR, while TCRdb's copy carries only in-frame clones and drops some. The sample carries 55,000 to 80,000 clones, 92% recorded once. Sequencing was performed on CD4+ or CD8+ T cells sorted from blood, taken in a trial of the OX40 agonist ivuxolimab. Every receptor here comes from an adult with an advanced solid tumor such as melanoma, head and neck, liver or kidney cancer.

This sequence joins TRBV19 and TRBJ2-2; no clear D gene. Germline CDR1 LNHDA, CDR2 SQIVND (reference sequence). The V end was cut by 4 bases, the J end by 4 bases, with 13 bases between. The CDR3 consists of 15 residues. As DNA, the CDR3 is TGTGCCAGTAGTACGGGCCAACCGGGCACCGGGGAGCTGTTTTTT. The encoded protein is CASSTGQPGTGELFF.

The chain has TRBV6-6 and TRBJ1-2; no firm D call. Germline CDR1 reads MNHNY; CDR2 reads SVGAGI (reference sequence). V dropped 0 bases and J dropped 8 bases, with 13 bases sitting between them. The CDR3 runs 14 residues. The DNA of the CDR3 is TGTGCCAGCAGTTACTCTCTCGGTCTCGAGGGCTACACCTTC. Its protein is CASSYSLGLEGYTF.

The chain joins TRBV7-9 to TRBJ1-3; TRBD1 aligns across 7 bases. The CDR3 covers 16 residues. Germline V gives CDR1 SEHNR, CDR2 FQNEAQ (reference sequence). The V gene end was trimmed by 5 bases and the J gene end by 0 bases; junction bases not matched to a gene: 7. The CDR3 region is CASSSRDRSSGNTIYF. The DNA of the CDR3 is TGTGCCAGCAGCAGCCGGGACAGAAGCTCTGGAAACACCATATATTTT.

The chain has TRBV28 and TRBJ1-1; D not resolved. Trimming took off 6 bases at V and 0 bases at J, with 17 bases between the two ends. The CDR3 is 16 residues long. Per the germline V gene, CDR1 is MDHEN and CDR2 is SYDVKM. Here the CDR3 DNA reads TGTGCCAGCAGGGAGGTTGTGGGGATGTTGAACACTGAAGCTTTCTTT. Its translation: CASREVVGMLNTEAFF.

The chain couples TRBV6-5 to TRBJ2-7; 7 bases map to TRBD1. This CDR3 has 12 residues. Germline CDR1 and CDR2: MNHEY and SVGAGI. With 11 bases clipped from V and 4 bases from J, the junction kept 8 bases outside the gene matches. CDR3 sequence: CASEGAQYEQYF. DNA of the CDR3: TGTGCCTCCGAGGGGGCGCAGTACGAGCAGTACTTC.

The chain uses TRBV10-1 and TRBJ2-1; 14 nucleotides line up with TRBD2. J gave up 5 bases and V 0 bases, and 3 bases lay outside the gene matches. The germline V gene has CDR1 WNHNN and CDR2 SYGVQD (reference sequence). This CDR3 comprises 17 residues. CDR3 DNA: TGCGCCAGCAGTGAGTCTGGACTAGCGGGAGGTCACAATGAGCAGTTCTTC. As protein: CASSESGLAGGHNEQFF.

This chain joins TRBV6-1 and TRBJ1-6; D is perhaps TRBD1 (6 bases). In germline, CDR1 is MNHNS, CDR2 SASEGT. Trimming left V 3 bases short and J 9 bases short, with 15 bases between. The CDR3 has 15 amino acids. The CDR3 here is CASSEGPTTGSPLHF. The CDR3 nucleotides read TGTGCCAGCAGTGAGGGCCCGACGACAGGTTCACCCCTCCACTTT.

This clone appeared a few times. The chain uses TRBV29-1 and TRBJ1-4; TRBD1 might be the D (6 bases). V lost 6 bases and J 5 bases, leaving 13 bases between the germline ends. This CDR3 comprises 13 residues. Germline lookup yields CDR1 SQVTM and CDR2 ANQGSEA. This CDR3 reads CSVQGTGNEKLFF. Here the CDR3 DNA reads TGCAGCGTGCAGGGGACGGGGAATGAAAAACTGTTTTTT.

V and J are TRBV2 and TRBJ2-1, with no clear D. There are 13 residues in the CDR3. V was clipped by 6 bases and J by 10 bases, with 16 bases between them. Germline V gene data show CDR1 as SNHLY and CDR2 as FYNNEI. CDR3 protein: CASSTGSIREQFF. In DNA, the CDR3 is TGTGCCAGCAGCACCGGGTCCATACGGGAGCAGTTCTTC. Looking up the rest from reference TRBV2 and TRBJ2-1 gives the full variable domain: EPEVTQTPSHQVTQMGQEVILRCVPISNHLYFYWYRQILGQKVEFLVSFYNNEISEKSEIFDDQFSVERPDGSNFTLKIRSTKLEDSAMYFCASSTGSIREQFFGPGTRLTVL.

The chain is built from TRBV5-5 and TRBJ2-7, with D tentatively TRBD1 or TRBD2 (5 bases each). The germline V gene encodes CDR1 SGHKS and CDR2 YYEKEE (reference sequence). Trimming took off 5 bases at V and 0 bases at J, with 12 bases between the two ends. The CDR3 spans 14 residues. The DNA for the CDR3 is TGTGCCAGCAGACCTATCGGGACCTCCTACGAGCAGTACTTC. It translates to CASRPIGTSYEQYF.